This T cell receptor beta chain was captured in a study of T cell responses to AZD1222 COVID-19 vaccine. Study-level findings and limits: Among those given AZD1222, only five or six were seropositive at baseline. Repertoires were obtained solely post-peak T cell response. Donors skewed white British and female; clonal diversity was possibly underestimated. Unmutated variant regions reportedly attract nearly half of all spike-specific TCRs.

Produced via immunoSEQ multiplex PCR; TCRdb's table is partial and in-frame only. The sample records roughly 120,000 clones, approximately 91% being singletons. As concerns this clone: Its antigen is not identified.

With 3 bases removed from V and 5 bases from J, the gap between germline ends came to 13 bases. Germline V CDR1 and CDR2: LNHDA, SQIVND (reference sequence). This CDR3 spans 15 amino acids. The source was peripheral blood, collected on day 0 of AZD1222 vaccination. This clonotype was sampled from an adult in good health. The genes are TRBV19 and TRBJ2-2; D might be TRBD1 (7 bases). CDR3 amino acids: CASSIKAGGTGELFF. CDR3 DNA: TGTGCCAGTAGTATTAAGGCAGGGGGGACCGGGGAGCTGTTTTTT.